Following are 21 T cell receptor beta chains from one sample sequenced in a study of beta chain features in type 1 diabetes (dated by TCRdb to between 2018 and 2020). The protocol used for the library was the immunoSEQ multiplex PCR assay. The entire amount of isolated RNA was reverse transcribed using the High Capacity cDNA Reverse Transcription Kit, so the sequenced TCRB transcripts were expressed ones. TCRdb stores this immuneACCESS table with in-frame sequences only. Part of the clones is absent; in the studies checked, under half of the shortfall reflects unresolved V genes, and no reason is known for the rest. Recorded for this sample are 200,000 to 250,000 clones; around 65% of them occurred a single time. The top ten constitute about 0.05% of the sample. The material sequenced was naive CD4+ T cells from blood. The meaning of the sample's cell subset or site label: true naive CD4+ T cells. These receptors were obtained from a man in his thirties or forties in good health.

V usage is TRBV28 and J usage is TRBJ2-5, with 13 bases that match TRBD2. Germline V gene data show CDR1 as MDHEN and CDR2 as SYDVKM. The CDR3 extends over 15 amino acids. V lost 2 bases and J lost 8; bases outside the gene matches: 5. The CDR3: CASSLPGLAGDTQYF. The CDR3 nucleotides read TGTGCCAGCAGTTTACCCGGACTAGCGGGGGACACCCAGTACTTC. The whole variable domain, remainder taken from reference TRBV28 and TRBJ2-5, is DVKVTQSSRYLVKRTGEKVFLECVQDMDHENMFWYRQDPGLGLRLIYFSYDVKMKEKGDIPEGYSVSREKKERFSLILESASTNQTSMYLCASSLPGLAGDTQYFGPGTRLLVL.

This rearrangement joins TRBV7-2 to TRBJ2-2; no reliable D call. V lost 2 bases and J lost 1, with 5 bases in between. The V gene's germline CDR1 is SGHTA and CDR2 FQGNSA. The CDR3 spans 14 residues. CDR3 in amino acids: CASSLSQNTGELFF. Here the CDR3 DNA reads TGTGCCAGCAGCTTATCACAGAACACCGGGGAGCTGTTTTTT.

The CDR3 bases are TGCGCCAGCAGCCAAGATAGCGACAAGCGCGCGGAGCTGTTTTTT. It encodes CASSQDSDKRAELFF. The chain carries TRBV4-3 and TRBJ2-2, with D tentatively TRBD2 (5 bases). The V gene lost 0 bases and the J gene lost 10 bases, with 15 bases spanning the gap. Per the germline V gene, CDR1 is LGHNA and CDR2 is YSLEER. The CDR3 has 15 amino acids.

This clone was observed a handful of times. The DNA for the CDR3 is TGTGCCAGCTCACCCAACAGGGAGGGTGCGCAGTTCTTC. Protein: CASSPNREGAQFF. This chain joins TRBV18 and TRBJ2-1; TRBD2 is a possible D gene (7 bases). The V gene's germline CDR1 is KGHSH and CDR2 LQKENI. This CDR3 has 13 residues. Trimming left V 3 bases short and J 12 bases short, with 15 bases between.

The CDR3: CASSFSGVSTDTQYF. As DNA, the CDR3 is TGTGCCAGCAGTTTCAGCGGGGTATCCACAGATACGCAGTATTTT. This chain joins TRBV27 and TRBJ2-3, with 7 bases matching TRBD2. V shed 3 bases and J 2 bases; nucleotides not matched to a gene: 5. CDR3 size: 15 residues. Germline V gene lookup returns CDR1 MNHEY and CDR2 SMNVEV (reference sequence).

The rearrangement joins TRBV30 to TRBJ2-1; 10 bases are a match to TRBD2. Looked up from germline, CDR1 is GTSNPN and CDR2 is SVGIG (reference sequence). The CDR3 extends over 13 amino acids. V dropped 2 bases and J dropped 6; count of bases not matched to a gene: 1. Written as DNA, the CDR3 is TGTGCCTGGAGTAGCGGGGGGGCCAATGAGCAGTTCTTC. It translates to CAWSSGGANEQFF.

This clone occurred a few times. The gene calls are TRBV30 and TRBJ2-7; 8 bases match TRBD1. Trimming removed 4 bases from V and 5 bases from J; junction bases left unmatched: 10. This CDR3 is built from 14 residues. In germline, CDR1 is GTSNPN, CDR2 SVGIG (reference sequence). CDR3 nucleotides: TGTGCCTGGAATGGACAGGGTAGGAGTCACGAGCAGTACTTC. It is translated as CAWNGQGRSHEQYF.

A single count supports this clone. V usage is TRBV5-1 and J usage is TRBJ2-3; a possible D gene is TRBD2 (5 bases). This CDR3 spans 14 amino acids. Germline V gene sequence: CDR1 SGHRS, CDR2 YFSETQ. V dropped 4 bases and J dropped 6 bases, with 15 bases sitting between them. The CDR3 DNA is TGCGCCAGCAGCGGAGGACGGCAGACCGATACGCAGTATTTT. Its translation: CASSGGRQTDTQYF. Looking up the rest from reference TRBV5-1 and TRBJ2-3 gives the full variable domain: KAGVTQTPRYLIKTRGQQVTLSCSPISGHRSVSWYQQTPGQGLQFLFEYFSETQRNKGNFPGRFSGRQFSNSRSEMNVSTLELGDSALYLCASSGGRQTDTQYFGPGTRLTVL.

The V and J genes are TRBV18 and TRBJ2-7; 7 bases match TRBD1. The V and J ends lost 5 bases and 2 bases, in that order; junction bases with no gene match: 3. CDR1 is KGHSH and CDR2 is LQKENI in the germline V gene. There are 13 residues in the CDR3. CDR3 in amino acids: CASSGQGAYEQYF. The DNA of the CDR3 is TGTGCCAGCTCAGGCCAGGGGGCCTACGAGCAGTACTTC.

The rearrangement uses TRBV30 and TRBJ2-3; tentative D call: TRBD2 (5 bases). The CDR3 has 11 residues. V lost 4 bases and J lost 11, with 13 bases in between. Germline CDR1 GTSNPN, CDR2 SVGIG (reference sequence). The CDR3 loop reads CAWNLRDGQYF. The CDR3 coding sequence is TGTGCCTGGAACCTCCGGGATGGGCAGTATTTT. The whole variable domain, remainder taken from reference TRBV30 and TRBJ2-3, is SQTIHQWPATLVQPVGSPLSLECTVEGTSNPNLYWYRQAAGRGLQLLFYSVGIGQISSEVPQNLSASRPQDRQFILSSKKLLLSDSGFYLCAWNLRDGQYFGPGTRLTVL.

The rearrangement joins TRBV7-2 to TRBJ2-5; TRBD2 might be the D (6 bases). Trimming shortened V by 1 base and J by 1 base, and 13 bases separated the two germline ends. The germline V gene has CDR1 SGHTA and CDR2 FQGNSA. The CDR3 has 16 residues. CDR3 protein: CASSLDGGMRQETQYF. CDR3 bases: TGTGCCAGCAGCTTAGATGGCGGGATGCGCCAAGAGACCCAGTACTTC. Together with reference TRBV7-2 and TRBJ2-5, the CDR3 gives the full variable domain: GAGVSQSPSNKVTEKGKDVELRCDPISGHTALYWYRQSLGQGLEFLIYFQGNSAPDKSGLPSDRFSAERTGGSVSTLTIQRTQQEDSAVYLCASSLDGGMRQETQYFGPGTRLLVL.

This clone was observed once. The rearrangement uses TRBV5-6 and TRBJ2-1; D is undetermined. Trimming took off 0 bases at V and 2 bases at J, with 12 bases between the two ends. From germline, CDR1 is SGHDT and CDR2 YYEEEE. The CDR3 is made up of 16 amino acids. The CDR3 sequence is CASSLGLGTTYNEQFF. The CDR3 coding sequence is TGTGCCAGCAGCTTGGGCCTAGGCACAACCTACAATGAGCAGTTCTTC.

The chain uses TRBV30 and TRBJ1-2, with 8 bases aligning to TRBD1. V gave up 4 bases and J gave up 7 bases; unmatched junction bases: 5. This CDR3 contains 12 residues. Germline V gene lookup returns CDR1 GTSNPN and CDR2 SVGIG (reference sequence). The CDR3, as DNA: TGTGCCTGGACGGACAGGGTCCTTGGCTACACCTTC. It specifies CAWTDRVLGYTF.

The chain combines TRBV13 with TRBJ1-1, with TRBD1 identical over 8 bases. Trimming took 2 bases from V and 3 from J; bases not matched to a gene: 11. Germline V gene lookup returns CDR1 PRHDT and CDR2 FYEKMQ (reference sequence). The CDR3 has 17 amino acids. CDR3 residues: CASSLNWVQGADTEAFF. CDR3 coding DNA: TGTGCCAGCAGCTTAAATTGGGTCCAGGGGGCTGACACTGAAGCTTTCTTT.

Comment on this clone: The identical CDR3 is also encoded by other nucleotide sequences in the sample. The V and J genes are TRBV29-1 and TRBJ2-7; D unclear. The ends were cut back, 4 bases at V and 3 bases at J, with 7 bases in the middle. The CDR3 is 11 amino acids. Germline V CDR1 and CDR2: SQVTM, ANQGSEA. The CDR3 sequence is CSVVGSYEQYF. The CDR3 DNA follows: TGCAGCGTTGTGGGCAGCTACGAGCAGTACTTC.

The CDR3 loop reads CASSVVGSTNEQFF. CDR3 nucleotide sequence: TGTGCCAGCAGCGTAGTCGGGAGCACCAATGAGCAGTTCTTC. V usage is TRBV9 and J usage is TRBJ2-1; D might be TRBD2 (6 bases). CDR1 and CDR2 from the germline V gene are SGDLS and YYNGEE. This CDR3 has 14 amino acids. V was cut by 0 bases and J by 6 bases, with 10 bases left in between.

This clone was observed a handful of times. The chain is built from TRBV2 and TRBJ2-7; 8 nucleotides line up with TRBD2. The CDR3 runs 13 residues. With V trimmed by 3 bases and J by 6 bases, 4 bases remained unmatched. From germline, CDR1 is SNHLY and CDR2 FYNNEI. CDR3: CASSDGRATEQYF. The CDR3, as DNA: TGTGCCAGCAGTGACGGGAGGGCCACCGAGCAGTACTTC. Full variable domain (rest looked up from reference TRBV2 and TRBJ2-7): EPEVTQTPSHQVTQMGQEVILRCVPISNHLYFYWYRQILGQKVEFLVSFYNNEISEKSEIFDDQFSVERPDGSNFTLKIRSTKLEDSAMYFCASSDGRATEQYFGPGTRLTVT.

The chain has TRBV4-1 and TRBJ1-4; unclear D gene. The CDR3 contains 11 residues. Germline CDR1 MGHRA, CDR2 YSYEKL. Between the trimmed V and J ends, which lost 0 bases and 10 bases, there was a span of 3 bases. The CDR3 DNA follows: TGCGCCAGCAGCCAAGAAAGAAAACTGTTTTTT. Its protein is CASSQERKLFF.

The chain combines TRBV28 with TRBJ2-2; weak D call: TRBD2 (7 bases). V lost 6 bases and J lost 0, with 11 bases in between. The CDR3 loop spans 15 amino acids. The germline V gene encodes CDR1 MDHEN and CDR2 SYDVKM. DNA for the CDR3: TGTGCCAGCAGGCCGGGGGGCACGAACACCGGGGAGCTGTTTTTT. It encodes CASRPGGTNTGELFF.

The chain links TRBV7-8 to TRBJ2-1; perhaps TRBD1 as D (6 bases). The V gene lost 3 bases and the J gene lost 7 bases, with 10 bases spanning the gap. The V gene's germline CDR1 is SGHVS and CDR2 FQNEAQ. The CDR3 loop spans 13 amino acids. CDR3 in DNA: TGTGCCAGCAGCTTCCGTACAGGGAATGAGCAGTTCTTC. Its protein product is CASSFRTGNEQFF.

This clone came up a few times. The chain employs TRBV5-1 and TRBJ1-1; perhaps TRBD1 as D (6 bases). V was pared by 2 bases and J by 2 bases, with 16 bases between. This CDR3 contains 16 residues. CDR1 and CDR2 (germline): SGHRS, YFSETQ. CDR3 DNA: TGCGCCAGCAGCTTAACTTTCCGGGACATTAACACTGAAGCTTTCTTT. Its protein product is CASSLTFRDINTEAFF.